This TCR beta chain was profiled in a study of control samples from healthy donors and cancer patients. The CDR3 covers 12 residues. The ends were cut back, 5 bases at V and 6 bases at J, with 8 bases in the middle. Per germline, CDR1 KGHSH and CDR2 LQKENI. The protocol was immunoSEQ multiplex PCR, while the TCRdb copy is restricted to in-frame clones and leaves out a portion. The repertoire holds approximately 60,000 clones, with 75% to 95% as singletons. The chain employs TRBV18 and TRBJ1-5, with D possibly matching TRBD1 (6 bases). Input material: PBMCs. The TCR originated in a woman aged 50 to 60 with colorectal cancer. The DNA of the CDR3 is TGTGCCAGCTCAACAGGGTCTCAGCCCCAGCATTTT. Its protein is CASSTGSQPQHF.